Given below is one TCR beta chain in context. Its antigen is not known. At the Johns Hopkins FTIC core, DNA taken from cultured CD4+ T cells was sequenced by way of the Oncomine TCR Beta short-read assay. TCRdb reprocessed the PCR reads via MiXCR and lists one record per CDR3 protein. The sample lists about 14,000 distinct CDR3 sequences; about 73% were seen once. As for treatment: approximately 9-day PBMC culture with coronavirus spike peptide pools or control peptides (ViraFEST assay). There were positive PCR dates ranging from March to December 2020, all predating US Alpha, Beta and Delta variants. The sample is drawn from a study of vaccination and CD4 T cells after COVID-19. Study in general: Overlapping spike peptides of SARS-CoV-2, HCoV-NL63, HCoV-OC43 and HCoV-229E were used, and cells were stimulated with them. The authors gave control cultures a CEFX pool, an HIV-1 Nef pool, or no peptide.

Overall study findings and caveats: Post-vaccination reactive clonotypes (median about 40) did not differ significantly from post-infection (approximately 20).

This CDR3 is built from 18 residues. V was shortened by 5 bases and J by 0 bases, with 19 bases between the two germline ends. Per germline, CDR1 MNHNS and CDR2 SASEGT. The origin of this receptor is a human donor who had recovered from COVID-19. The chain links TRBV6-1 to TRBJ1-4, with D unclear. The sequenced material came from CD4+ T cells from blood, cultured in vitro. CDR3 protein: CASSPGRLGKATNEKLFF. The CDR3 coding sequence is TGTGCCAGCAGTCCCGGCCGGCTCGGGAAAGCAACTAATGAAAAACTGTTTTTT.